Listed here are 5 T cell receptor beta chains from one sample, sequenced in a study of cytomegalovirus exposure and HLA in healthy donors. Primers for the PCR totalled 60 Vbeta and 13 Jbeta. Only in-frame clones appear in the TCRdb table, and some are missing; sequencing was by immunoSEQ multiplex PCR. The sample includes about 150,000 clones, approximately 10% of them seen just once. Specimen: PBMCs. Receptor source: a woman aged 40 to 50 in good health and CMV-seropositive.

This chain links TRBV19 with TRBJ1-2; D gene uncertain. Trimming stripped 6 bases from V and 8 bases from J, with 16 bases between. CDR3 length: 13 amino acids. CDR1 LNHDA and CDR2 SQIVND come from the germline V gene (reference sequence). The CDR3 sequence: CASSMRSVRGYTF. For the CDR3, the DNA is TGTGCCAGTAGCATGAGGTCGGTACGGGGCTACACCTTC.

V and J are TRBV2 and TRBJ2-1; D is uncertain. This CDR3 has 12 amino acids. Trimming took 6 bases from V and 8 from J, leaving 11 bases between them. CDR1 is SNHLY and CDR2 is FYNNEI in the germline V gene. Here the CDR3 reads CASRKGEDEQFF. CDR3 coding DNA: TGTGCCAGCAGAAAAGGAGAGGATGAGCAGTTCTTC. The whole variable domain, remainder taken from reference TRBV2 and TRBJ2-1, is EPEVTQTPSHQVTQMGQEVILRCVPISNHLYFYWYRQILGQKVEFLVSFYNNEISEKSEIFDDQFSVERPDGSNFTLKIRSTKLEDSAMYFCASRKGEDEQFFGPGTRLTVL.

A few counts support this clone. Within the sample, other DNA sequences also encode this same CDR3. The J gene is TRBJ1-1, the V gene TRBV5-1, with 10 bases identical to TRBD1. J lost 4 bases, V lost 4 bases, and 7 bases had no gene match. The CDR3 has 15 residues. Germline V gene sequence: CDR1 SGHRS, CDR2 YFSETQ. The CDR3 DNA reads TGCGCCAGCAGCGGGGGGACAGGGGAAGGCACTGAAGCTTTCTTT. Its translation: CASSGGTGEGTEAFF.

This clone was picked up a small number of times. V usage is TRBV7-2 and J usage is TRBJ1-2; D ambiguous. The germline gives CDR1 SGHTA, CDR2 FQGNSA. V was trimmed by 4 bases and J by 3 bases, leaving 6 bases between them. The CDR3 runs to 12 residues. CDR3 residues: CASSSGHYGYTF. In DNA form, the CDR3 reads TGTGCCAGCAGCTCCGGTCACTATGGCTACACCTTC.

This clone was observed a few times. The chain employs TRBV7-2 and TRBJ1-2; weak D call: TRBD1 (6 bases). Germline V gives CDR1 SGHTA, CDR2 FQGNSA. The CDR3 length is 16 residues. V was trimmed by 2 bases and J by 1 base, leaving 14 bases between them. The CDR3 DNA reads as TGTGCCAGCAGCTTATGGGGGACAAATCTTAACTATGGCTACACCTTC. Amino acid sequence: CASSLWGTNLNYGYTF. Full variable domain (missing parts from reference TRBV7-2 and TRBJ1-2): GAGVSQSPSNKVTEKGKDVELRCDPISGHTALYWYRQSLGQGLEFLIYFQGNSAPDKSGLPSDRFSAERTGGSVSTLTIQRTQQEDSAVYLCASSLWGTNLNYGYTFGSGTRLTVV.